A single sample is the source of the 15 T cell receptor beta chains below, sequenced in a study of vaccination and CD4 T cells after COVID-19 (dated by TCRdb to the early 2020s). The treatment or condition label of this sample denotes: roughly ten-day PBMC culture with coronavirus spike peptide pools or control peptides (ViraFEST assay). These TCRs' antigens remain unknown. The library was obtained by PCR. Sequencing instrument: Illumina iSeq 100. DNA from cultured CD4+ T cells was subjected to TCR sequencing with the Oncomine TCR Beta short-read assay at the Johns Hopkins FTIC core. TCRdb reanalyzed the raw reads on its own, using fastp at Q25 for trimming and MiXCR for clone calling, and kept in-frame beta chains. CDR3 protein sequences are deduplicated, and each keeps its most common genes and DNA. This sample holds more than 20,000 distinct CDR3 sequences; approximately 60% were observed only once. Less than 4% of the sample is held by the ten biggest clonotypes.

Source material: CD4+ T cells from blood, cultured in vitro. The receptors stem from a human donor who had recovered from COVID-19.

This clonotype was observed a single time. J is TRBJ1-5 and V is TRBV6-1; 8 bases match TRBD1. The CDR3 covers 14 residues. V lost 7 bases to trimming and J lost 4 bases; unmatched junction nucleotides: 6. Germline values: CDR1 MNHNS, CDR2 SASEGT. CDR3 region: CASKQGAGNQPQHF. CDR3 nucleotides: TGTGCCAGCAAGCAGGGGGCTGGTAATCAGCCCCAGCATTTT.

This clonotype was detected only a few times. J is TRBJ1-1 and V is TRBV19; D is undetermined. Germline V lookup: CDR1 LNHDA, CDR2 SQIVND (reference sequence). The germline V and J ends were trimmed by 5 bases and 3 bases, with 10 bases remaining between them. The CDR3 sequence is 13 residues long. Here the CDR3 reads CASSRGRYTEAFF. The DNA of the CDR3 is TGTGCCAGTAGTCGCGGCAGATACACTGAAGCTTTCTTT.

The chain links TRBV20-1 to TRBJ1-2; D possibly corresponds to TRBD1 (6 bases). The CDR3 extends over 14 amino acids. V lost 5 bases and J lost 2, with 15 bases in between. Germline values: CDR1 DFQATT, CDR2 SNEGSKA (reference sequence). The DNA of the CDR3 is TGCAGTGCTCGGGAGGACAGCAGAAACTATGGCTACACCTTC. Amino acid sequence: CSAREDSRNYGYTF.

This clonotype was found a few times. This chain connects TRBV27 to TRBJ1-1; no clear D. The germline V gene has CDR1 MNHEY and CDR2 SMNVEV (reference sequence). This CDR3 spans 15 amino acids. V lost 0 bases, J lost 2 bases, and 10 bases lay in between. This CDR3 reads CASSLSSRDNTEAFF. The CDR3 bases are TGTGCCAGCAGTTTATCGAGTAGGGATAACACTGAAGCTTTCTTT.

The chain has TRBV6-2 or TRBV6-3 and TRBJ2-3, with 9 bases lining up with TRBD2. CDR3 length equals 15 residues. CDR1 MNHEY and CDR2 SVGEGT come from the germline V gene. The V segment lost 6 bases and the J segment 2 bases; nucleotides outside the gene matches: 6. The CDR3 region has the DNA TGTGCCAGCAGCTCCCGACTAGCGGTCACAGATACGCAGTATTTT. Translation: CASSSRLAVTDTQYF.

CDR3 region: CSARDPGQGGYEQYF. CDR3 DNA sequence: TGCAGTGCTAGAGACCCCGGACAGGGTGGCTACGAGCAGTACTTC. This chain joins TRBV20-1 and TRBJ2-7; the match to TRBD1 covers 8 bases. The V gene's germline CDR1 is DFQATT and CDR2 SNEGSKA (reference sequence). The length of the CDR3 is 15 residues. With 0 bases clipped from V and 3 bases from J, the junction kept 7 bases outside the gene matches.

The rearrangement joins TRBV20-1 to TRBJ2-7; 10 bases match TRBD1. The CDR3 loop spans 15 amino acids. The V segment lost 6 bases and the J segment 2 bases; nucleotides outside the gene matches: 10. CDR1 DFQATT and CDR2 SNEGSKA come from the germline V gene (reference sequence). This CDR3 reads CSATVGDRGTYEQYF. The CDR3 DNA follows: TGCAGTGCAACCGTAGGGGACAGGGGCACCTACGAGCAGTACTTC.

This clonotype was detected once. The junction differs from germline at one of its ends, possibly a read error. The CDR3 bases are TGTGCTAGCAGCTTCACTGGGGCAGGTACCGGGGAGCTGTTTTTT. Amino acids: CASSFTGAGTGELFF. The J gene is TRBJ2-2, the V gene TRBV7-7, with D maybe TRBD1 (5 bases). Germline CDR1 is SSHAT and CDR2 is FNYEAQ (reference sequence). The CDR3 is 15 amino acids.

The CDR3 loop is CASSHNFDQPQHF. The CDR3 nucleotides are TGTGCCAGCAGCCATAACTTCGATCAGCCCCAGCATTTT. The rearrangement links TRBV11-2 to TRBJ1-5; unclear D gene. This CDR3 region has 13 residues. Per the germline V gene, CDR1 is SGHAT and CDR2 is FQNNGV. V gave up 5 bases and J gave up 5 bases, with 10 bases separating them.

The V call is TRBV5-1, the J call TRBJ2-3; D is uncertain. V was shortened by 2 bases and J by 0 bases, with 16 bases between the two germline ends. The CDR3 consists of 17 residues. The germline V gene has CDR1 SGHRS and CDR2 YFSETQ. CDR3 in amino acids: CASSFRPSRPSTDTQYF. The CDR3 coding sequence is TGCGCCAGCAGCTTCCGACCTTCCCGTCCGAGCACAGATACGCAGTATTTT.

The rearrangement joins TRBV7-3 to TRBJ2-7, with TRBD2 identical over 9 bases. The CDR3 runs to 15 residues. After removal of 3 bases from V and 6 bases from J, the junction contained 9 bases not matched to a gene. Per the germline V gene, CDR1 is SGHTA and CDR2 is FQGTGA. Here the CDR3 DNA reads TGTGCCAGCAGCTTCTCCGGGACTAGCTTAACCGAGCAGTACTTC. The encoded protein is CASSFSGTSLTEQYF.

The V and J genes are TRBV28 and TRBJ1-1; tentatively, D is TRBD1 (6 bases). CDR1 is MDHEN, CDR2 SYDVKM, per germline. The V and J ends lost 10 bases and 2 bases respectively, with 20 bases between them. The CDR3 sequence is 15 residues long. DNA for the CDR3: TGTGCCACCAAGGTGGGGGGCGGGCTTAACACTGAAGCTTTCTTT. Translated, it gives CATKVGGGLNTEAFF.

This clonotype was counted once. V is TRBV19 and J is TRBJ1-1, with D uncertain. V was clipped by 6 bases and J by 0 bases, with 11 bases between them. The CDR3 extends over 14 amino acids. Germline CDR1 reads LNHDA; CDR2 reads SQIVND (reference sequence). The CDR3, as DNA: TGTGCCAGTAGCCTACCAGCGATGAACACTGAAGCTTTCTTT. The encoded protein is CASSLPAMNTEAFF.

This chain uses TRBV5-1 with TRBJ2-1; D unclear. Germline CDR1 is SGHRS and CDR2 is YFSETQ. The CDR3 is made up of 16 amino acids. V gave up 4 bases and J gave up 0 bases, with 14 bases separating them. The CDR3 spells CASSKEGPSSYNEQFF. CDR3 nucleotide sequence: TGCGCCAGCAGCAAAGAAGGACCTAGCTCCTACAATGAGCAGTTCTTC.

The chain links TRBV7-2 to TRBJ2-7, with 8 bases that match TRBD1. V lost 5 bases to trimming and J lost 2 bases; unmatched junction nucleotides: 5. CDR1 SGHTA and CDR2 FQGNSA come from the germline V gene. This CDR3 has 14 residues. The CDR3 loop reads CASSLDRAAYEQYF. The CDR3 nucleotides read TGTGCCAGCAGCCTGGACAGGGCCGCCTACGAGCAGTACTTC.